The T cell receptor (beta chain) under discussion was sequenced for a study of shared clonotypes between healthy human individuals (dated by TCRdb to about 2020). About the investigation overall: Three men and a couple of women, aged 18 to 49 years, made up the cohort. Between about 0.85 and 8.9 billion PBMCs per donor were obtained by leukapheresis. To increase sequencing depth and limit assay-specific biases, TCR repertoire library preparation and sequencing were carried out by different laboratories using diverse techniques. For each donor, CD4 naive and CD4 memory were each given three plates, CD8 naive was given two plates, and CD8 memory was given one plate. To estimate repertoire size and how much clonotypes are shared between individuals, the study performed deep sequencing of blood TCR repertoires from a few healthy adults. Paper-wide results and their limitations: Estimated clonotype richness was generally larger for naive than for memory subsets. Sampling was restricted to blood, and TCR repertoires in tissues likely differ from the TCR repertoires found in blood. Rarefaction of sorted-subset datasets indicated incomplete sequencing despite the large sequencing depth. Approximately 5% of naive CD4, around 3.6% of naive CD8, 2% to 2.5% of memory CD4, and about 0.4% of memory CD8 clonotypes were shared across four donors. Pairwise subsampling led to the expectation that sequencing depth would affect the degree of clonotype sharing among donors. Because the study included a small number of donors, the genetic and exposure-history diversity represented was limited. Higher generation probabilities were observed for clonotypes shared by all four sorted-subset donors than for non-shared clonotypes.

Including cysteine and phenylalanine, the CDR3 has 14 amino acids. The read is trimmed to its CDR3 DNA, 42 bases read in frame from base 1. The germline V gene sets CDR1 to SGHAT and CDR2 to FQNNGV. V and J are trimmed by 5 bases and 3 bases, and the gene matches miss 5 bases of the junction. A remark on this clone: Its antigen remains unidentified. Base quality data are lacking; no much larger clone is found one base away. Other DNA sequences in the same sample also yield this CDR3.

Using the deep immunoSEQ assay, TCR CDR3 regions were amplified from genomic DNA by multiplex PCR. For each cell subset, the extracted genomic DNA was distributed evenly across all wells of several immunoSEQ 96-well plates, and each plate served as one replicate. For sorted subsets, around 200 ng genomic DNA, equal to tens of thousands of T cell genomes, was loaded into each replicate PCR. Purified libraries were quantified with a Qubit 3.0 fluorometer, sized on a Bioanalyzer 2100, and re-quantified with the KAPA Library Quantification kit. Every immunoSEQ 96-well plate was sequenced on a dedicated single-read 150-cycle Illumina NextSeq 550 flow cell. For the original study's pipeline: Because only junctional sequences without quality scores were contained in the immunoSEQ output, filtering matching that applied to full-length reads could not be performed. Sequences were annotated with PyIR, a Python wrapper for IgBLAST v1.9, using IMGT germline references to assign V/J genes and CDR3. Reads were filtered out if the reads had weak V/J assignments (E-value above 1e-6), no CDR3, stop codons, out-of-frame junctions, or ambiguous translated residues. V3J clonotypes were defined as sequences sharing the same inferred V gene, J gene, and CDR3 amino acid sequence. Percentage overlap between repertoires was calculated by dividing the number of shared unique clonotypes by the size of the smaller repertoire. Richness of each repertoire was evaluated using RTK rarefaction, the Chao1 estimator, and Recon v2.1 estimates of unobserved clonotypes. OLGA was used to compute generation probabilities for all TCRbeta clonotypes that the gDNA method yielded from a handful of donors. Drawn from immuneACCESS, this table holds only the in-frame rearrangements with V and J called that TCRdb kept. Clones are partly lost; checked studies trace under half to an unresolved V gene and leave the rest unexplained. D and trimming were read from the DNA, whereas the V and J calls and clone size are those reported in that table. This sample is represented by about 1.5 million clones; roughly 96% of them were singletons. Approximately 1.1% of the sample lies in the top ten.

The donors were healthy, HIV-negative adults with no recently reported acute infections or vaccinations. All donors were Caucasian adults living in Nashville, Tennessee, USA. Magnetic negative selection was used to enrich CD4+ T cells, after which naive cells were positively selected on CD45RA and the negative fraction became the memory subset. Blood was obtained by leukapheresis, after which PBMCs were separated by Ficoll-Histopaque density gradient centrifugation and cryopreserved in liquid nitrogen vapor phase. Purity and quantity of every magnetically sorted T cell population were checked by analytical flow cytometry. Each sorted fraction had its genomic DNA isolated and then quantified by UV absorbance on a Nanodrop 2000c.

The chain joins TRBV11-2 to TRBJ2-7, and 9 junction bases match TRBD2. Sequencing input: naive CD4+ T cells sorted from blood. The label giving this sample's cell subset or site can be read as: CD45RA+ positively selected. The receptor was isolated from a man aged 25-40 years in good health. The DNA reads as follows: TGTGCCAGCAGCCTACTAGCGGGCGGCTACGAGCAGTACTTC. Its product reads: CASSLLAGGYEQYF.